The text below deals with one T cell receptor beta chain. This entry belongs to a study of blood T cell repertoires in COVID-19. This CDR3 region has 15 residues. Per germline, CDR1 MGHDK and CDR2 SYGVNS. Trimming took 4 bases from V and 3 from J; bases not matched to a gene: 2. Data came from immunoSEQ multiplex PCR; TCRdb stores just in-frame clones and leaves some out. The table includes 130,000 to 150,000 clones, around three quarters detected once. This TCR was recovered from a man aged 55 to 70 with acute or convalescent COVID-19. Specimen: peripheral blood. The chain carries TRBV25-1 and TRBJ2-2; TRBD2 matches at 10 bases. The CDR3 bases are TGTGCCAGCAGTGGGACTAGCGGCTACACCGGGGAGCTGTTTTTT. It codes for CASSGTSGYTGELFF. Full variable domain (outside the CDR3, taken from reference TRBV25-1 and TRBJ2-2): EADIYQTPRYLVIGTGKKITLECSQTMGHDKMYWYQQDPGMELHLIHYSYGVNSTEKGDLSSESTVSRIRTEHFPLTLESARPSHTSQYLCASSGTSGYTGELFFGEGSRLTVL.